One T cell receptor beta chain is described in this entry. The antigen is undetermined. The sample belongs to a study of T cells after yellow fever vaccination. Study background: Preparation used SMART-Seq v4 Ultra Low Input for the low-cell-number fractions. Notes on the study in general: Although most clonotypes did not, a small share appeared in both CD4 and CD8 compartments. Most clones from primary vaccination resurfaced after the booster (approximately 95% CD4, 88% CD8).

The V gene end was trimmed by 4 bases and the J gene end by 5 bases; junction bases not matched to a gene: 4. This CDR3 contains 14 residues. Germline CDR1 reads DFQATT; CDR2 reads SNEGSKA (reference sequence). By 5'RACE template switching, TCR cDNA was produced, with a universal primer site and UMIs added in the process. One entry per CDR3 protein results from TCRdb running MiXCR on the 5' RACE reads. The repertoire includes 99,000 or so distinct CDR3 sequences, less than 6% of them detected once, and under 50% sits in the top ten. This clonotype was obtained from a man aged 18 to 30 who received the YFV17D yellow fever vaccine. The chain links TRBV20-1 to TRBJ2-2, with 10 bases lining up with TRBD2. Material: CD8+ T cells sorted from PBMCs, obtained 10 days after the yellow fever booster vaccination. The CDR3 region is CSATGLAVTGELFF. The CDR3 bases are TGCAGTGCTACCGGACTAGCGGTGACCGGGGAGCTGTTTTTT.